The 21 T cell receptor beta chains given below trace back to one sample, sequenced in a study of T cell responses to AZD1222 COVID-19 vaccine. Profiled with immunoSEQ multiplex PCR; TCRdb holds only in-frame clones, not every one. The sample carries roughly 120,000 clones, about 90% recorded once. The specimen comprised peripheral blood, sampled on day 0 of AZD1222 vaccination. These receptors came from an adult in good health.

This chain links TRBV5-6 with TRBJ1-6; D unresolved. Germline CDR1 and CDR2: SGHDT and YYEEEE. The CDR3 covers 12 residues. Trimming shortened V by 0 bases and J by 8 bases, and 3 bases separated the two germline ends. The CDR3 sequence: CASSLGYSPLHF. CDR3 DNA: TGTGCCAGCAGCTTGGGCTATTCACCCCTCCACTTT.

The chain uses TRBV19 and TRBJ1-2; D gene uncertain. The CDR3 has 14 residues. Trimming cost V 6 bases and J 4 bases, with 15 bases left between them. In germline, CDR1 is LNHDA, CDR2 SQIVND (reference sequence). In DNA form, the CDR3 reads TGTGCCAGTAGCCCCCAAAGTTCCAGCTATGGCTACACCTTC. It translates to CASSPQSSSYGYTF.

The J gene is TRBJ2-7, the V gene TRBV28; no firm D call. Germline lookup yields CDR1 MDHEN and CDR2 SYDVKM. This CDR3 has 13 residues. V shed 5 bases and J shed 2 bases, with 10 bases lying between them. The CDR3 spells CASSPSFAYEQYF. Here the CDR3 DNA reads TGTGCCAGCAGTCCGTCCTTTGCCTACGAGCAGTACTTC.

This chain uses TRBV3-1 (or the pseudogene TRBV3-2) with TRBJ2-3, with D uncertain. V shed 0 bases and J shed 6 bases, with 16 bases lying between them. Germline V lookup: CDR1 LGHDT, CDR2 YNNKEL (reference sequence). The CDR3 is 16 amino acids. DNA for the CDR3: TGTGCCAGCAGCCAAGATCAAGGCGTTAAGAGGGATACGCAGTATTTT. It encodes CASSQDQGVKRDTQYF.

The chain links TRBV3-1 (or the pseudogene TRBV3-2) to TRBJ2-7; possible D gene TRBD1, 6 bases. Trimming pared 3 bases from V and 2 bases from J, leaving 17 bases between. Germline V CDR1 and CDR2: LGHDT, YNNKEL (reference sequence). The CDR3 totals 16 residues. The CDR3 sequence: CASSQKEDRPTYEQYF. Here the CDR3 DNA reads TGTGCCAGCAGCCAGAAGGAGGACAGACCCACCTACGAGCAGTACTTC.

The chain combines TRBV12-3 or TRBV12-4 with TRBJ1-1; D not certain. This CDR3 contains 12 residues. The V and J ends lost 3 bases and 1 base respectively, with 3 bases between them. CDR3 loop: CASSLWNTEAFF. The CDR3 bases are TGTGCCAGCAGTTTGTGGAACACTGAAGCTTTCTTT.

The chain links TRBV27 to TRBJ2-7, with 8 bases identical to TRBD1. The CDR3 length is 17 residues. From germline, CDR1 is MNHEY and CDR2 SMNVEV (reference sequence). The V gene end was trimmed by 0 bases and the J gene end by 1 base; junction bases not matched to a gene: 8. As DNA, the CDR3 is TGTGCCAGCAGTTTATCAGAGGACAGGGTGGCGTCCTACGAGCAGTACTTC. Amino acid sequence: CASSLSEDRVASYEQYF.

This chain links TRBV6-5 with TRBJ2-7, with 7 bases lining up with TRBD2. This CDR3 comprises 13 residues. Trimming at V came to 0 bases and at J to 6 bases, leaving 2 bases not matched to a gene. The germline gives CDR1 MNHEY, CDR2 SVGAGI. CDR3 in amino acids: CASSYSRGGEQYF. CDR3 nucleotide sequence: TGTGCCAGCAGTTACTCCCGCGGGGGCGAGCAGTACTTC.

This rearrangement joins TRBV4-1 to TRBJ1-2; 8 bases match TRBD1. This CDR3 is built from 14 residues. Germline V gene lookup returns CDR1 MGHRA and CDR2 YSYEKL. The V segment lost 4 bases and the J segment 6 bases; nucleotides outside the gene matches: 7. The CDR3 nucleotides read TGCGCCAGCAGCCGCGACAGGGGAGCGGATGGCTACACCTTC. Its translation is CASSRDRGADGYTF.

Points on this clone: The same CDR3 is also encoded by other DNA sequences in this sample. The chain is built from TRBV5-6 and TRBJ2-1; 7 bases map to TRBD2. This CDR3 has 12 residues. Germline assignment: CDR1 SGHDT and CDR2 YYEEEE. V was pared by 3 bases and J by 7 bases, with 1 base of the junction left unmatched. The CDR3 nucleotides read TGTGCCAGCAGCTGGGGAGGGAATGAGCAGTTCTTC. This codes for CASSWGGNEQFF.

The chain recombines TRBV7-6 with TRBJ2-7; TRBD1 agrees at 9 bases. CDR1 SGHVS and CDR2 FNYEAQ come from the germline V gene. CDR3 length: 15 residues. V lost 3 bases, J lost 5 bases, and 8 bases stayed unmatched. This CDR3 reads CASSFLRDRVDEQYF. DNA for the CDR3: TGTGCCAGCAGCTTCCTCCGGGACAGGGTTGACGAGCAGTACTTC.

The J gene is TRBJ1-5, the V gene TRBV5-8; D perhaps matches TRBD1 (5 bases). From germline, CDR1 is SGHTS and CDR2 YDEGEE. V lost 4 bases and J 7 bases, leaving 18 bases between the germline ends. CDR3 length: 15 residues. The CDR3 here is CASSALLGGWQPQHF. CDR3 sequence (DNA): TGTGCCAGCAGCGCACTGCTGGGGGGTTGGCAGCCCCAGCATTTT.

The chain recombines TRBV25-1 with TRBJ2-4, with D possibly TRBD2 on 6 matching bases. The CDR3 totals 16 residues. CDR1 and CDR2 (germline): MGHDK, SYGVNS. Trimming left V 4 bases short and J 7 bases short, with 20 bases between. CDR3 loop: CASSVQGGTRGNIQYF. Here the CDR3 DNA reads TGTGCCAGCAGTGTTCAGGGTGGGACCCGGGGGAACATTCAGTACTTC.

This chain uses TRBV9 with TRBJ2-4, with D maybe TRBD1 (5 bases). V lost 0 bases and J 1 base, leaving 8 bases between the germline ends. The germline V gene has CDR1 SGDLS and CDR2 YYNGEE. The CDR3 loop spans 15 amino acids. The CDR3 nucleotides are TGTGCCAGCAGCGTAGGGGGCGTGGCCAAAAACATTCAGTACTTC. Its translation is CASSVGGVAKNIQYF.

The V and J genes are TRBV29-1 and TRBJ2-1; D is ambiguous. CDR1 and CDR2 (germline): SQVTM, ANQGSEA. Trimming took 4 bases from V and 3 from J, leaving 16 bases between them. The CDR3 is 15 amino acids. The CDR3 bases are TGCAGCGTTGCGTTACAATCCCGCGTCTACAATGAGCAGTTCTTC. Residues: CSVALQSRVYNEQFF.

Here the CDR3 reads CASSKDRGPEAFF. For the CDR3, the DNA is TGCGCCAGCAGCAAGGACAGGGGACCTGAAGCTTTCTTT. This rearrangement joins TRBV5-1 to TRBJ1-1; 9 nucleotides match TRBD1. Trimming took 4 bases from V and 6 from J; bases not matched to a gene: 4. Germline V gene lookup returns CDR1 SGHRS and CDR2 YFSETQ. The CDR3 has 13 residues.

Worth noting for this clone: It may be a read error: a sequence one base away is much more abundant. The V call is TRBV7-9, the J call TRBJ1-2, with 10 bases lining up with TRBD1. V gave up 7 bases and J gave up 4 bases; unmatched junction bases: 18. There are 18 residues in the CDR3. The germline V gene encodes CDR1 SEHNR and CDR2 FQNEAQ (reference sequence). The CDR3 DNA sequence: TGTGCCAGCAACTCAATCGGGGACAGGGGCCCAACCCCCTATGGCTACACCTTC. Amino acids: CASNSIGDRGPTPYGYTF.

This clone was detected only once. CDR3: CASSYSDYEQYF. CDR3 nucleotide sequence: TGTGCCAGCAGCTATTCGGACTACGAGCAGTACTTC. The V gene is TRBV9, the J gene TRBJ2-7; D gene ambiguous. The CDR3 covers 12 residues. Germline V gene sequence: CDR1 SGDLS, CDR2 YYNGEE. V was cut by 4 bases and J by 3 bases, with 8 bases left in between. The whole variable domain, filled in from reference TRBV9 and TRBJ2-7, reads DSGVTQTPKHLITATGQRVTLRCSPRSGDLSVYWYQQSLDQGLQFLIQYYNGEERAKGNILERFSAQQFPDLHSELNLSSLELGDSALYFCASSYSDYEQYFGPGTRLTVT.

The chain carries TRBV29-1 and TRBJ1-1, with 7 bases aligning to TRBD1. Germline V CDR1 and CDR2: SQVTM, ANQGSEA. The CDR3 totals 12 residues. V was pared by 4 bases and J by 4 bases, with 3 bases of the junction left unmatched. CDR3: CSVVGQATEAFF. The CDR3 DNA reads TGCAGCGTTGTAGGACAGGCCACTGAAGCTTTCTTT. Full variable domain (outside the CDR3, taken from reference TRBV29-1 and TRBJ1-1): SAVISQKPSRDICQRGTSLTIQCQVDSQVTMMFWYRQQPGQSLTLIATANQGSEATYESGFVIDKFPISRPNLTFSTLTVSNMSPEDSSIYLCSVVGQATEAFFGQGTRLTVV.

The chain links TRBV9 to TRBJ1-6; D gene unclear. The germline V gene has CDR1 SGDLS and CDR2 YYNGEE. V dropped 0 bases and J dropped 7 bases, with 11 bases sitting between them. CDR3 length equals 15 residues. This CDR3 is CASSVDATSNSPLHF. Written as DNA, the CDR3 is TGTGCCAGCAGCGTAGACGCAACTTCCAATTCACCCCTCCACTTT.

CDR3 loop: CASSSQTGLGYTF. As DNA, the CDR3 is TGTGCCAGCAGTTCTCAAACAGGGCTGGGCTACACCTTC. This chain joins TRBV12-3 or TRBV12-4 and TRBJ1-2; tentative D call: TRBD1 (6 bases). V was clipped by 4 bases and J by 8 bases, with 14 bases between them. The length of the CDR3 is 13 residues.